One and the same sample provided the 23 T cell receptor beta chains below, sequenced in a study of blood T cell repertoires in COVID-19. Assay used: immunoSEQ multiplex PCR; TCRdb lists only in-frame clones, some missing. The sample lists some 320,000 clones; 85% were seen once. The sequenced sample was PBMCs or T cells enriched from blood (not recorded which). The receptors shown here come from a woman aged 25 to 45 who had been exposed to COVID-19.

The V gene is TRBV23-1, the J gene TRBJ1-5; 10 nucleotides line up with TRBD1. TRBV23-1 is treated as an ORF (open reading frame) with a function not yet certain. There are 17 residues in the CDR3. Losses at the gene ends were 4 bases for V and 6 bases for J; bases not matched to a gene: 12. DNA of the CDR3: TGCGCCAGCAGTCCGAATCCCCCGGGACAGGGGTGTCAGCCCCAGCATTTT. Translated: CASSPNPPGQGCQPQHF.

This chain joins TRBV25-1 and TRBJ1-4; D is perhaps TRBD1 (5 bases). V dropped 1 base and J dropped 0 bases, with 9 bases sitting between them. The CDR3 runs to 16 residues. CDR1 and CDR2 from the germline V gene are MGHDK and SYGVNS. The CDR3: CASSEWGGATNEKLFF. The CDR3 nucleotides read TGTGCCAGCAGTGAATGGGGAGGGGCAACTAATGAAAAACTGTTTTTT.

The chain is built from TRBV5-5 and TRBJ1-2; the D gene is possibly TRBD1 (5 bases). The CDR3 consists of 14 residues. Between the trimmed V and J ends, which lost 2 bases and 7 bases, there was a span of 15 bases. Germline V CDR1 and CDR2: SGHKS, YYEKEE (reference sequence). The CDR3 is CASSFLSTAPGYTF. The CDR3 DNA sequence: TGTGCCAGCAGCTTTCTTTCGACAGCTCCTGGCTACACCTTC.

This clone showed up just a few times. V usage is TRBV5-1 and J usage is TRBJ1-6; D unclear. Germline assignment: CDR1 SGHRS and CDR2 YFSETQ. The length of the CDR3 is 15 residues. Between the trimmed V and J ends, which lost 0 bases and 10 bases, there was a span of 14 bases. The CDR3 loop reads CASSLGAGTGSPLHF. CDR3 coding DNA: TGCGCCAGCAGCTTGGGGGCAGGTACTGGGTCACCCCTCCACTTT.

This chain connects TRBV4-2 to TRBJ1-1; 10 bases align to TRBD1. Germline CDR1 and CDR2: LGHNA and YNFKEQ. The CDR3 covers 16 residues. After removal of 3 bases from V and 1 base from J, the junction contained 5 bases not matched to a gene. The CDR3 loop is CASSQRDRGTNTEAFF. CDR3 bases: TGTGCCAGCAGCCAGAGGGACAGGGGAACGAACACTGAAGCTTTCTTT.

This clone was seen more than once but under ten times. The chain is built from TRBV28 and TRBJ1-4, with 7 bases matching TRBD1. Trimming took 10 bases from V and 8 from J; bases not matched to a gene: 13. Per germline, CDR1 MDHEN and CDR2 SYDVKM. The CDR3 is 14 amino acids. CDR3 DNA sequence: TGTGCCACCCCGCCAGGGGGGCCATGGGAAAAACTGTTTTTT. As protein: CATPPGGPWEKLFF.

The CDR3 loop reads CSAGLNGYTF. Here the CDR3 DNA reads TGCAGTGCTGGCCTTAATGGCTACACCTTC. This rearrangement joins TRBV20-1 to TRBJ1-2; D is ambiguous. The germline gives CDR1 DFQATT, CDR2 SNEGSKA (reference sequence). V gave up 5 bases and J gave up 6 bases, with 7 bases separating them. The CDR3 is 10 residues long.

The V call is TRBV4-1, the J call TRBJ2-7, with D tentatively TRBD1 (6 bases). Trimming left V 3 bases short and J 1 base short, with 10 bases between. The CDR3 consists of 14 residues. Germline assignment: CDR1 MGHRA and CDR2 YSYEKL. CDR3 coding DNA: TGCGCCAGCAGCCAGCAGGACAGATCCTACGAGCAGTACTTC. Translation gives CASSQQDRSYEQYF.

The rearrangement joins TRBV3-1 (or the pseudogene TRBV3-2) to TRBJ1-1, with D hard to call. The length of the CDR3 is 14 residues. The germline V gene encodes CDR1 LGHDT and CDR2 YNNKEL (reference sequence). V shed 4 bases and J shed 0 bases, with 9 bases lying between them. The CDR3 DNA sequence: TGTGCCAGCAGCCGAAACAGCATGAACACTGAAGCTTTCTTT. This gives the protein CASSRNSMNTEAFF.

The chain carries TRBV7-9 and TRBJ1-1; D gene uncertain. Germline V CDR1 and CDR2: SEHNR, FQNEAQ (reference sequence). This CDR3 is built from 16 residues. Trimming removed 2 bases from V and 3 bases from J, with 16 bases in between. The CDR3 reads CASSLRRARLDTEAFF. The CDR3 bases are TGTGCCAGCAGCTTACGGAGGGCGCGGCTGGACACTGAAGCTTTCTTT.

CDR3 coding DNA: TGCAGCGTTGAAGGGAGTAGCGATGGCTACACCTTC. Translating it yields CSVEGSSDGYTF. The chain combines TRBV29-1 with TRBJ1-2; no reliable D call. This CDR3 has 12 residues. The germline CDR1 and CDR2 sequences are SQVTM and ANQGSEA. V lost 1 base and J lost 6, with 9 bases in between.

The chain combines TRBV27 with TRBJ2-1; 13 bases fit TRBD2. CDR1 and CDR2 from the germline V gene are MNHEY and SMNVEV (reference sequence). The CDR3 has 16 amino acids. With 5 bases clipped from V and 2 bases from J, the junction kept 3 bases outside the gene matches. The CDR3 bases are TGTGCCAGCAGTCGGACTAGCGGGAGCGCCTACAATGAGCAGTTCTTC. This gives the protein CASSRTSGSAYNEQFF.

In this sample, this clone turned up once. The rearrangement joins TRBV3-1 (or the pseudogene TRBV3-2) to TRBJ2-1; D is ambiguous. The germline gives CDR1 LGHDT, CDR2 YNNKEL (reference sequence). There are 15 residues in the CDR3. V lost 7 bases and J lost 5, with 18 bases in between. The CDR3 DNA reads TGTGCCAGCAAAGAAACCACCAGAAGAAACAATGAGCAGTTCTTC. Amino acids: CASKETTRRNNEQFF.

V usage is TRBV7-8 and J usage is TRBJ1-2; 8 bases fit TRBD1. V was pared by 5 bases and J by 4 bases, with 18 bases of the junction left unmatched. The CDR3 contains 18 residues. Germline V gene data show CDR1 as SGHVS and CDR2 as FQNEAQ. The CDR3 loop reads CASSKMGQDTRRVYGYTF. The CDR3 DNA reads TGTGCCAGCAGCAAGATGGGACAGGATACCAGGAGGGTCTATGGCTACACCTTC.

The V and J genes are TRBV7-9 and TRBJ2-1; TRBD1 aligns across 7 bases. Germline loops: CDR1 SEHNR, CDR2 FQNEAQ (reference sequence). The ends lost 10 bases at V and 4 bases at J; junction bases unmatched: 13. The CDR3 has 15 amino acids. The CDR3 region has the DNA TGTGCCACCGAATTAGACAGGGACCTATACAATGAGCAGTTCTTC. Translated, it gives CATELDRDLYNEQFF.

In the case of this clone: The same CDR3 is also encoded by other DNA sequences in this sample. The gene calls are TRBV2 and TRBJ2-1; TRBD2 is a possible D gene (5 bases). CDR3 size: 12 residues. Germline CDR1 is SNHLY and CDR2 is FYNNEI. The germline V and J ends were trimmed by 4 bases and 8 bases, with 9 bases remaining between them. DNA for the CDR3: TGTGCCAGCAGTGTGGCCGGGGATGAGCAGTTCTTC. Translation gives CASSVAGDEQFF. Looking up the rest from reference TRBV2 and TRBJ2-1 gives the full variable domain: EPEVTQTPSHQVTQMGQEVILRCVPISNHLYFYWYRQILGQKVEFLVSFYNNEISEKSEIFDDQFSVERPDGSNFTLKIRSTKLEDSAMYFCASSVAGDEQFFGPGTRLTVL.

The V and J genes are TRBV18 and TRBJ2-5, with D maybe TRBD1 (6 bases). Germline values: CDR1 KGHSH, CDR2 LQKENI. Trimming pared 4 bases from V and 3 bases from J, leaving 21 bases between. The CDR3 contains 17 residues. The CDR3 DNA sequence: TGTGCCAGCTCACATAATGACCCAGGGGTAAGGAAAGAGACCCAGTACTTC. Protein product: CASSHNDPGVRKETQYF.

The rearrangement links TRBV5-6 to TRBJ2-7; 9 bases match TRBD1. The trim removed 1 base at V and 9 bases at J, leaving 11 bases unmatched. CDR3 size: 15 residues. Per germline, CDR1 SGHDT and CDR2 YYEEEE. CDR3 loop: CASSLRDRVSRGQYF. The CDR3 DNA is TGTGCCAGCAGCTTGAGGGACAGGGTTTCCCGGGGGCAGTACTTC.

CDR3 in amino acids: CASSSLVEGLYGYTF. In DNA form, the CDR3 reads TGTGCCAGCAGCTCATTGGTCGAGGGCCTCTATGGCTACACCTTC. This chain uses TRBV7-2 with TRBJ1-2; D is uncertain. This CDR3 has 15 residues. Trimming shortened V by 4 bases and J by 4 bases, and 16 bases separated the two germline ends. Germline CDR1 SGHTA, CDR2 FQGNSA.

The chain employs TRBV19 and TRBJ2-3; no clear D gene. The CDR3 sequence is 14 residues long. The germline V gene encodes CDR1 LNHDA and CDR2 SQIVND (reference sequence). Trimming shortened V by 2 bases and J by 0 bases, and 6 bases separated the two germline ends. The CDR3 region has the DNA TGTGCCAGTAGTATAAGCTTGAGCACAGATACGCAGTATTTT. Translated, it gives CASSISLSTDTQYF.

The CDR3 is CASSADRYNQPQHF. CDR3 in DNA: TGTGCCAGCAGCGCGGACAGGTACAATCAGCCCCAGCATTTT. The chain carries TRBV6-2 or TRBV6-3 and TRBJ1-5; 7 bases are a match to TRBD1. CDR3 size: 14 residues. Trimming took 6 bases from V and 3 from J; bases not matched to a gene: 5. The germline V gene encodes CDR1 MNHEY and CDR2 SVGEGT.

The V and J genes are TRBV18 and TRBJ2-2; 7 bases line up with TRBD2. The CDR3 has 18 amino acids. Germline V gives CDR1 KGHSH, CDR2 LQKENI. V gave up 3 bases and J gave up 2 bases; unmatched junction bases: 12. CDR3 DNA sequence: TGTGCCAGCTCACCCCTTCCAGGCGGGGGAAGAAACACCGGGGAGCTGTTTTTT. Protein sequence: CASSPLPGGGRNTGELFF.

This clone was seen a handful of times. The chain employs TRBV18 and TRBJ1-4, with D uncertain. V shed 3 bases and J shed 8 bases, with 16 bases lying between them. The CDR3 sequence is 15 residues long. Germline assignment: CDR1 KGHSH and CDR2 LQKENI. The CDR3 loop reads CASSPRGLEDEKLFF. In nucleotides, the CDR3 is TGTGCCAGCTCACCGCGAGGGTTAGAGGACGAAAAACTGTTTTTT. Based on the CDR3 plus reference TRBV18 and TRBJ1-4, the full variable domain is NAGVMQNPRHLVRRRGQEARLRCSPMKGHSHVYWYRQLPEEGLKFMVYLQKENIIDESGMPKERFSAEFPKEGPSILRIQQVVRGDSAAYFCASSPRGLEDEKLFFGSGTQLSVL.